This TCR beta chain was recorded in a study of cytomegalovirus exposure and HLA in healthy donors (dated by TCRdb to about 2017). A note on the overall study: An earlier analysis of several hundred of the donors reported approximately 270 Gb of sequence data and 120 million or so unique TCR beta sequences from approximately 180 million T cells. An early release covering 500 to 750 HLA-typed donors comprised approximately 300 gigabases of sequencing data and around 80 million unique TCR sequences. The genetic ancestry cluster associated with self-reported Caucasian donors included 81% of the approximately 430 genotyped donors. The study was designed to test whether signatures of past pathogen exposure could be identified by cataloging public T cell receptors. The study used immunosequencing to profile the T cell repertoires of approximately 650 subjects and linked those repertoires to cytomegalovirus serostatus. Besides the first cohort of around 700 subjects, a separate validation cohort made up of some 110 different subjects was used. High-throughput TCR immunosequencing, statistical association of individual TCRs with disease status, and machine learning were combined to predict cytomegalovirus infection status. In a later analysis, previously published TCR beta repertoires from 550 to 700 donors were re-analyzed and high-resolution HLA genotyping was added so that TCR occurrence patterns could be studied. Rather than drawing on any new phenotypic data, the later analysis identified candidate immune exposures from TCR beta sequences and the way those sequences occurred across donors. An earlier analysis of fewer than 750 of the donors used high-throughput TCR beta sequencing to judge whether each TCR beta V gene segment behaved as functional or pseudogenic. Alongside the repertoire data, information on donor age, sex, ethnicity and CMV serostatus was compiled. A later genetic analysis took genome-wide SNP genotypes for about 55% of the 666 donors and used that subset as a discovery cohort. Every repertoire in the discovery cohort had been generated on one and the same sequencing platform. HLA typing covered class I and class II loci at four-digit resolution. The number of typed donors differed by locus: 629-630 for A, B, C, DRB1 and DQB1; some 500 for DQA1; about 600 for DPA1; and around 470 for DPB1. Because of strong linkage in the cohort, roughly five DR-DQ haplotypes were treated as single units for association and clustering. Across under 500 genotyped donors of the cohort, an average of approximately 200,000 unique TCR beta nucleotide sequences per donor were sequenced, and roughly a sixth of those sequences were non-productive.

V lost 6 bases and J lost 6 bases; the stretch between them is 8 bases long. Including the terminal cysteine and phenylalanine, the CDR3 comprises 12 residues. This entry keeps only the CDR3 DNA: 36 bases, framed from base 1. Per the germline V gene, MNHEY is the CDR1 and SVGAGI is the CDR2. Library preparation used the immunoSEQ multiplex PCR assay. For the multiplex PCR, a mixture combining 60 forward primers for TCR Vbeta segments and 13 reverse primers for TCR Jbeta segments was used. The CDR3 region of rearranged TCR beta genes was amplified from genomic DNA with a multiplex PCR assay. Amplified TCR beta libraries were sequenced as 87-base-pair reads on the Illumina HiSeq System. The paper's data handling went like this. In a later analysis, roughly 80 million unique TCR beta chains were counted across the 500 to 850 repertoires, and roughly 9.9 million of these chains were shared by at least two donors. To remove PCR and sequencing errors, raw reads were error-corrected and collapsed into unique sequences using a nearest-neighbor algorithm that merged closely related sequences. Alignment of CDR3 sequences to IMGT reference sequences was used to assign V, D and J gene segments. For a sequence to be retained, a match of at least six nucleotides was required to both a V gene segment and a J gene segment. Rearrangements were called productive when the CDR3 lacked stop codons and stayed in frame with V and J; all others were non-productive. CDR3 was defined by IMGT convention, running from the second conserved V-encoded cysteine to the conserved J-encoded phenylalanine. In an earlier analysis of roughly 610 of the donors, sequences lacking an unambiguous match to a single V gene segment were excluded. In an earlier analysis of a few hundred of the donors, V segments were called functional above 56.7% productive rearrangements and were called segregating when the between-donor standard deviation exceeded 5%. A statistical classification framework was built for diagnosing cytomegalovirus status from the catalog of TCR beta chain sequences. In a later analysis, V and J genes were assigned by comparing TCR nucleotide sequences against IMGT/GENE-DB human TR gene sequences. The TCRdist pipeline was used in a later analysis to assign CDR3 sequences and most-parsimonious VDJ recombination scenarios. In a later analysis, every TCR beta chain was defined by the combination of its CDR3 amino acid sequence and its V-gene family, and reads without a unique V-gene family were dropped. As a way to deal with suspected cross-contamination and a sequencing artifact, a later analysis dropped roughly 620 nucleotide sequences that were highly shared and had low generation probability. In a later analysis, a clonal expansion index for each public chain was calculated from normalized within-repertoire ranks of inferred template counts. A later analysis computed generation probabilities with a VDJ recombination model fitted to out-of-frame rearrangements, and checked the results against IGoR. In a later analysis, hypergeometric tests were used to score TCR-TCR, TCR-HLA and TCR-CMV co-occurrence, with a repertoire-size bias correction applied to TCR pairs. False discovery rates were estimated in a later analysis by permuting HLA or CMV assignments 20 times. In a later analysis, co-occurring TCRs were grouped using DBSCAN, with TCRdist sequence similarity added in when clustering inside HLA-allele-positive subsets. Co-occurrence clustering excluded repertoires with fewer than 30,000 or more than 120,000 public chains, plus five with anomalous nucleotide sharing. Entries here come from immuneACCESS through TCRdb and include only in-frame sequences with V and J called. Some clones fail to appear in such tables; in the studies checked, an unresolved V gene covers under half of the shortfall, and the cause of the remainder is unknown. Clone size and the V and J calls come from that table; the DNA yielded D and trimming. The sample data list around 170,000 clones, and approximately 80% of these were observed just once. The top ten clones comprise around 2.8% of the sample.

The cohort was made up of several hundred healthy bone marrow donors. Cohort members were all nominally healthy when sampled, although unrecorded immune exposures were likely present. The donor was CMV seropositive and belonged to the group of 250 to 350 seropositive cohort members. Each donor provided a peripheral blood sample, and peripheral blood mononuclear cells were used for TCR beta sequencing. Genomic DNA was extracted from the blood cell samples with the Qiagen DNeasy Blood Extraction Kit. On the study overall, not on this receptor specifically: A further reported finding was that TCR beta sequences accurately predicted the HLA-A and HLA-B alleles for most subjects in the first cohort. HLA typing was unavailable for some donors at each locus, so association tests used only the typed subset. Cytomegalovirus status was reported to be diagnosed by the classifier with high specificity and sensitivity in both the original and validation cohorts. Specific HLA alleles were associated with 18,000 or so TCR beta sequences at a false discovery rate of 0.05 in a later analysis. A cluster of highly shared sequence variants was judged likely to represent a technical artifact of the sequencing pipeline. Most CMV-associated TCR beta chains appeared to be HLA-restricted in a later analysis, and the HLA associations seemed to be driven largely by CMV exposure. Broadly in line with IMGT annotations, most TCR beta V segments showed up in productive rearrangements about 87% or about 30% of the time in an earlier analysis of about 500 of the donors. This cohort had only TCR beta chains sequenced, and the lack of alpha or paired-chain data limited which features could be detected. A later analysis found that HLA-associated TCR beta chains were more clonally expanded and had lower generation probabilities than equally common non-associated chains. The study listed 150 to 200 TCR beta chains as associated with cytomegalovirus. When HLA alleles, especially DR and DQ, strongly co-occurred, TCR associations were difficult to assign to individual alleles. An association between a missense DCLRE1C variant and V-gene and J-gene trimming of TCR beta chains was found in a later genetic analysis and replicated in an independent cohort. Compared with the 666-donor mean, donors in an Asian-associated ancestry cluster had fewer N-insertions in productive TCRs, according to a later genetic analysis. In vitro tests confirmed that a few of the cytomegalovirus-associated TCR beta chains recognize cytomegalovirus antigens. The authors suggested that the approach could potentially be generalized to other disease states and immunological phenotypes. Correlated functional status among segregating V segments might be attributable to linkage disequilibrium, but an unknown experimental factor could not be ruled out. Across donors, most TCR sequences were observed very rarely, whereas some public TCRs were present in many individuals. The only immune exposure information available for the cohort was CMV serostatus. A later analysis found that TCR association rates varied across HLA loci, with DRB1 alleles showing the most associated TCRs and HLA-C alleles the fewest. In a later analysis, several top co-occurrence clusters were reported to appear linked to parvovirus B19, influenza, CMV and Epstein-Barr virus. Because counts were too low, 15 to 20 rarely observed V segments, including chromosome 9 orphons, were left out of the earlier analysis of approximately 580 of the donors. The 87-base-pair reads could not distinguish some IMGT-functional V segments, including TRBV6-2 and TRBV6-3, so those segments were excluded. Roughly uniform sequencing depth across donors was assumed in presence/absence analyses, although this assumption may not hold.

A single count supports this clone. Its specific antigen is unknown. No much larger clone is present one base from it, and per-base qualities are unavailable. The sequence is built from TRBV6-5 and TRBJ2-2; possibly the D gene is TRBD1, per 5 matching bases. The receptor's source is a woman aged 45-60 years in good health and CMV-seropositive. Sequenced: PBMCs. CDR3 loop: CASRRRAGELFF. Here is the DNA: TGTGCCAGCAGACGCAGGGCCGGGGAGCTGTTTTTT.